Here is one TCR beta chain with its context. The junction and the germline gene differ at one end; a read error may be behind it. Total RNA amounting to roughly 480 ng was the source from which TCR beta cDNA was made with a constant-region primer. Libraries for TCR beta were built through three nested multiplex PCR rounds, which together made up a slightly modified ARM-PCR procedure. Each of the first two PCR rounds ran roughly 9 cycles with TRBV1-TRBV30 forward and C-beta reverse primers. Each CDR3 protein gets one entry after TCRdb re-called the multiplex PCR reads with MiXCR. This sample carries fewer than 110,000 distinct CDR3 sequences, about 70% of them seen once, and the ten largest clones take around 12%. This record belongs to a study of tumor-infiltrating lymphocytes in primary liver carcinoma. Study details: Patients, male and female, were 30 to 69 years old.

Scientists recovered RNA and DNA together from around 20-30 mg of unsorted bulk tissue. Germline CDR1 and CDR2: SGHAT and FQNNGV. The CDR3 length is 14 residues. Material: liver tumor tissue from sampling region 2. Subset here: tumor region T2, inferior pole. The chain couples TRBV11-2 to TRBJ2-1; D may be TRBD2 (5 bases). The source of this sequence is a woman aged 55-70 years with primary liver carcinoma and hepatitis B virus infection. The CDR3, as DNA: TGTGCCAGCAGTTCGGACCCGAAGTATAGGGAGCAGTTTTTC. This encodes CASSSDPKYREQFF.